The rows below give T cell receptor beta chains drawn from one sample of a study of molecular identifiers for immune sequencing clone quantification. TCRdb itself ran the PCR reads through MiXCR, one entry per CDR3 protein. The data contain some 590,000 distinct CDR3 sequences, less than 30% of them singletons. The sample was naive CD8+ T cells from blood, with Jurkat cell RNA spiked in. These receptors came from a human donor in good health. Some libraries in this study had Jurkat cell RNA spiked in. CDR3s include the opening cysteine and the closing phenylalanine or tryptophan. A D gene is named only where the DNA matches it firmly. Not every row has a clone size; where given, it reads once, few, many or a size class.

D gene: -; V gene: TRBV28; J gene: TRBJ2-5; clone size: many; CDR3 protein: CASSPRQVQETQYF; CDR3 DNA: TGTGCCAGCAGTCCAAGACAGGTCCAAGAGACCCAGTACTTC
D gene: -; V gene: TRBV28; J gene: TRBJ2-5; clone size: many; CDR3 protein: CASSLMNSEETQYF; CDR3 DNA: TGTGCCAGCAGTTTAATGAACAGCGAAGAGACCCAGTACTTC
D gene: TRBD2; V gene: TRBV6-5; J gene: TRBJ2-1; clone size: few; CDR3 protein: CASSYSGGDNEQFF; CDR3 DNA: TGTGCCAGCAGTTATAGCGGGGGGGACAATGAGCAGTTCTTC
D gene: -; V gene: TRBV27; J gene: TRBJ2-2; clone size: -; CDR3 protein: CASSLEVGSGELFF; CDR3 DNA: TGTGCCAGCAGCCTTGAAGTAGGTTCCGGGGAGCTGTTTTTT
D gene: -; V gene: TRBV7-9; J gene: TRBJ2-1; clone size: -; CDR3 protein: CASSLEGLVNEQFF; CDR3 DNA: TGTGCCAGCAGCTTAGAAGGCCTAGTAAATGAGCAGTTCTTC
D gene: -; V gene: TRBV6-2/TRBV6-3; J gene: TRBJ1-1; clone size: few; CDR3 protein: CATDPRTGMNTEAFF; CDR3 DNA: TGTGCCACCGACCCCCGAACAGGGATGAACACTGAAGCTTTCTTT
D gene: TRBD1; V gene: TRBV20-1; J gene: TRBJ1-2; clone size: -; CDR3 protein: CSARGTLSGTVIDYGYTF; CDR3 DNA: TGCAGTGCTAGAGGAACCCTATCGGGGACAGTTATTGACTATGGCTACACCTTC
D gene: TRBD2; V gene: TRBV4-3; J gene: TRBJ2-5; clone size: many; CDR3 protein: CASSQDRGGPETQYF; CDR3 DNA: TGCGCCAGCAGCCAAGATCGGGGGGGCCCGGAGACCCAGTACTTC
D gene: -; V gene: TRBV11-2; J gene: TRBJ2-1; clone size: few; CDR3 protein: CASSLARGGYNEQFF; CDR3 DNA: TGTGCCAGCAGCTTAGCTCGCGGAGGGTACAATGAGCAGTTCTTC
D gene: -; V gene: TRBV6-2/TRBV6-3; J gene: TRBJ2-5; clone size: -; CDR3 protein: CASSYGGRLIAETQYF; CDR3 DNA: TGTGCCAGCAGTTACGGGGGGCGGTTAATAGCGGAGACCCAGTACTTC
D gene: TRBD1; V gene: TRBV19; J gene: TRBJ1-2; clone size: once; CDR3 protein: CASSWGDRGNYGYTF; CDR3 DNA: TGTGCCAGTAGTTGGGGCGACAGGGGAAACTATGGCTACACCTTC
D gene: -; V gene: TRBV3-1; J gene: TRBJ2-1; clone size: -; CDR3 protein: CASSQVYHEQFF; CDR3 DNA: TGTGCCAGCAGCCAAGTGTATCATGAGCAGTTCTTC
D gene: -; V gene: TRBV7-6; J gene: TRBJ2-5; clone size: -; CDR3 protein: CASSLRTGRAQETQYF; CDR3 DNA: TGTGCCAGCAGCTTACGGACAGGGAGGGCGCAAGAGACCCAGTACTTC
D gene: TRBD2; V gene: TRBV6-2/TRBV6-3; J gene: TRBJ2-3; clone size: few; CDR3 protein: CASSYGISGGATDTQYF; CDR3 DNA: TGTGCCAGCAGTTATGGTATTAGCGGGGGGGCCACAGATACGCAGTATTTT
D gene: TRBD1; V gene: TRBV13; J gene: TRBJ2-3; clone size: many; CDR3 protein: CASSLNRGTDTQYF; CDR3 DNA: TGTGCCAGCAGCTTGAACAGGGGTACAGATACGCAGTATTTT
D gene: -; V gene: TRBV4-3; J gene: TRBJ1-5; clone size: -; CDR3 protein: CASSQEAGSTQPQHF; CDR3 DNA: TGCGCCAGCAGCCAAGAGGCAGGGAGCACTCAGCCCCAGCATTTT
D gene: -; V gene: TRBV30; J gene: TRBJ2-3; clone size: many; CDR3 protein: CAFGTDTQYF; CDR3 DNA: TGTGCCTTTGGCACAGATACGCAGTATTTT
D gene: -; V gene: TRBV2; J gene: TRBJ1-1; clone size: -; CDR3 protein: CAPISWTLEALF; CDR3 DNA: TGTGCGCCCATTAGTTGGACCCTTGAAGCTCTCTTT
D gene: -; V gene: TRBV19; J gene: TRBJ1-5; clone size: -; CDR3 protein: CASSISGGWNQPQHF; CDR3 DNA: TGTGCCAGTAGTATTAGCGGGGGGTGGAATCAGCCCCAGCATTTT
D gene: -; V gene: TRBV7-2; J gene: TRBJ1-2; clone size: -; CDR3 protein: CASSLMTDSFYGYTF; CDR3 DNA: TGTGCCAGCAGCTTAATGACCGACAGCTTCTATGGCTACACCTTC
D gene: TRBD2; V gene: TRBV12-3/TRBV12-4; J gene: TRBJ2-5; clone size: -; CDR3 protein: CASSPLAGAQETQYF; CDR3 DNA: TGTGCCAGCAGTCCACTAGCGGGGGCTCAAGAGACCCAGTACTTC
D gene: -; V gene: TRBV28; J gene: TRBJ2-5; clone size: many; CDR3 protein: CASTETGYLQETQYF; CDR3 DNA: TGTGCCAGCACAGAGACAGGTTATCTTCAAGAGACCCAGTACTTC
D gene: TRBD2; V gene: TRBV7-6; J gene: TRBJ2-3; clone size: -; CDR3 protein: CASSPGLAGGRGTDTQYF; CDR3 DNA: TGTGCCAGCAGCCCCGGACTAGCGGGGGGCCGCGGCACAGATACGCAGTATTTT
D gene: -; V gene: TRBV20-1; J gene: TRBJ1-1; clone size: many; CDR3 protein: CSAAIEIDTEAFF; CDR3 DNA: TGCAGTGCCGCGATCGAGATTGACACTGAAGCTTTCTTT
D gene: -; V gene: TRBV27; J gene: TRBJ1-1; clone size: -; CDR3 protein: CASSSTLGGVVDTEAFF; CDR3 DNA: TGTGCCAGCAGTTCGACGCTGGGGGGGGTAGTGGACACTGAAGCTTTCTTT
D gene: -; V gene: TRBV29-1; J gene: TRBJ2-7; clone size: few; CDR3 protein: CSVADRLTSYEQYF; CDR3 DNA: TGCAGCGTAGCTGACAGGCTGACCTCCTACGAGCAGTACTTC
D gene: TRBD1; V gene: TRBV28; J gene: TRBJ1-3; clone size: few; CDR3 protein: CASSLSRGLGNTIYF; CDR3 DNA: TGTGCCAGCAGTTTGTCCAGGGGGCTTGGAAACACCATATATTTT
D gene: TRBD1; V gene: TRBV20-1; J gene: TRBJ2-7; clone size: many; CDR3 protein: CSAPDYSRARQGNVYEQYF; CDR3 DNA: TGCAGTGCTCCTGACTATTCCCGGGCACGACAGGGGAATGTTTACGAGCAGTACTTC
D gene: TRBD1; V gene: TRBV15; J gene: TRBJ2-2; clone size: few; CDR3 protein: CATSSPEPGQGPNTGELFF; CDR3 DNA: TGTGCCACCAGCTCGCCGGAACCGGGACAGGGTCCGAACACCGGGGAGCTGTTTTTT
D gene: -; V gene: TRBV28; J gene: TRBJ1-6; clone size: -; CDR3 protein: CASSISGRSPLHF; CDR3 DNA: TGTGCCAGCAGCATCTCGGGGCGCTCACCCCTCCACTTT
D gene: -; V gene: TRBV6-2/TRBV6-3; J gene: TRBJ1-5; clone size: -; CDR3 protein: CASTRSGLGNQPQHF; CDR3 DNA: TGTGCCAGCACTCGGTCGGGGCTTGGCAATCAGCCCCAGCATTTT
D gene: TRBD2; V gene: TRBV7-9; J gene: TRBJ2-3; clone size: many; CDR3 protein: CASSFPSLILAGGLDTQYF; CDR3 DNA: TGTGCCAGCAGCTTTCCCAGTCTTATCCTAGCGGGGGGGCTAGATACGCAGTATTTT
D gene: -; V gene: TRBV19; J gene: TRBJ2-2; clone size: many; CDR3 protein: CASADTGELFF; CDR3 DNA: TGTGCCAGTGCGGACACCGGGGAGCTGTTTTTT
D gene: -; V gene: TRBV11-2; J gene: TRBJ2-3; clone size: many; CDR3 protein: CASSFHLDRSTDTQYF; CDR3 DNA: TGTGCCAGCAGCTTCCACTTAGACAGGAGCACAGATACGCAGTATTTT
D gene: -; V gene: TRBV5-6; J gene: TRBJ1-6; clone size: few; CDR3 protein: CASSFRMVGVWSPLHF; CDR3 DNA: TGTGCCAGCAGCTTTCGAATGGTCGGGGTATGGTCACCCCTCCACTTT
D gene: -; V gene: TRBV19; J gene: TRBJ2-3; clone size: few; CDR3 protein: CASSQPKPWSSGTDTQYF; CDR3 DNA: TGTGCCAGTAGTCAACCAAAGCCTTGGTCTAGCGGCACAGATACGCAGTATTTT
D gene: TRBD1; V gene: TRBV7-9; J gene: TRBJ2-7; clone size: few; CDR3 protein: CASRPGQGGAYEQYF; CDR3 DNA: TGTGCCAGCAGACCCGGACAGGGTGGTGCCTACGAGCAGTACTTC
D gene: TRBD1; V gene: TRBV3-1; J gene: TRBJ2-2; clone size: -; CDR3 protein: CASSQGPDRAGGELFF; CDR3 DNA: TGTGCCAGCAGCCAGGGGCCGGACAGGGCCGGCGGGGAGCTGTTTTTT
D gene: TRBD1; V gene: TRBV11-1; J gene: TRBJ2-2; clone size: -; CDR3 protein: CASSRIRGQSTGELFF; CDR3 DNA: TGTGCCAGCAGCCGCATTAGGGGACAGAGCACCGGGGAGCTGTTTTTT
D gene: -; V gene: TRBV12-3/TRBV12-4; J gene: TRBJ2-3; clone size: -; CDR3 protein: CASTLGAVGAGTDTQYF; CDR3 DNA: TGTGCCAGCACTTTGGGAGCCGTGGGCGCTGGGACAGATACGCAGTATTTT
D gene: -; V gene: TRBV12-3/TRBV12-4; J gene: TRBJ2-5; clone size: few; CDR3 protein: CASSPRDVSQETQYF; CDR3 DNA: TGTGCCAGCAGTCCAAGGGACGTAAGCCAAGAGACCCAGTACTTC
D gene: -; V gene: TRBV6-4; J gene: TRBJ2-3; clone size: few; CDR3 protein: CASSDESRGHPRRGGTDTQYF; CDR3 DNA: TGTGCCAGCAGTGACGAGAGCCGGGGACACCCTCGGAGGGGGGGCACAGATACGCAGTATTTT
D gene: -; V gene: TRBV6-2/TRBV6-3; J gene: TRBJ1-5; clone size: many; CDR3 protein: CASSYVPGNQPQHF; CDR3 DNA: TGTGCCAGCAGTTACGTTCCAGGGAATCAGCCCCAGCATTTT
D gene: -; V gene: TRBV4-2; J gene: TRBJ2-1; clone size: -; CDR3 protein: CASSQEARDYNEQLF; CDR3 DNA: TGTGCCAGCAGCCAAGAGGCGCGAGACTACAATGAGCAGCTCTTC
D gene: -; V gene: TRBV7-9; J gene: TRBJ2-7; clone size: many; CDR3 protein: CASSLSLPEQYF; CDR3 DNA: TGTGCCAGCAGCTTGAGCCTGCCCGAGCAGTACTTC
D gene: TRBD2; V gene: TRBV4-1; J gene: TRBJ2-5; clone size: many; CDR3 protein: CASSSVGGAPETQYF; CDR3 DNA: TGCGCCAGCAGTTCCGTCGGGGGGGCCCCAGAGACCCAGTACTTC
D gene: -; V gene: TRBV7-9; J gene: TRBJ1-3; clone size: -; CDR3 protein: CASSGVGLEEGAQTSGNTIYF; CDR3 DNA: TGTGCCAGCAGCGGAGTGGGGTTGGAGGAAGGCGCACAAACTTCTGGAAACACCATATATTTT
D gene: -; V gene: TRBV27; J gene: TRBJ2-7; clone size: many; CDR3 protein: CASSRVSRPYEQYF; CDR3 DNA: TGTGCCAGCAGCCGGGTCTCCAGGCCCTACGAGCAGTACTTC
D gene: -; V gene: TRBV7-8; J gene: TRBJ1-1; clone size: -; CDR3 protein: CASSLDGQGQMNTEAFF; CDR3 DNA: TGTGCCAGCAGCTTAGACGGACAAGGACAAATGAACACTGAAGCTTTCTTT
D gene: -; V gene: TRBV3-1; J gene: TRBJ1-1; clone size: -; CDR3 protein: CASSQDVFNGLEAFF; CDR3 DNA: TGTGCCAGCAGCCAAGATGTCTTCAACGGGCTTGAAGCTTTCTTT